The clone carrying this T cell receptor (beta chain) has ten or more counts. Its antigen is as yet unknown. The CDR3 runs to 17 residues. V dropped 4 bases and J dropped 2 bases, with 21 bases sitting between them. In germline, CDR1 is DFQATT, CDR2 SNEGSKA (reference sequence). Sample time point: longitudinal time-point 1 (baseline). The data derive from a study of neurological immune-mediated disorders. With 10-nucleotide random UMIs, 5'RACE was used to make the cDNA. Each CDR3 protein gets one entry after TCRdb re-called the 5' RACE reads with MiXCR. The sample carries about 49,000 distinct CDR3 sequences, approximately 11% recorded once. Overall study findings and caveats: The greatest degree of TCR clonal expansion was observed in HTLV-1-associated myelopathy, with the lowest in multiple sclerosis, below that of healthy controls.

Specimen: PBMCs. This receptor was obtained from a woman in her forties in good health. The chain recombines TRBV20-1 with TRBJ1-5; a weak D match, TRBD1 (5 bases). CDR3 protein: CSANHLGLPGGNQPQHF. Here the CDR3 DNA reads TGCAGTGCTAATCACTTGGGACTCCCTGGGGGCAATCAGCCCCAGCATTTT.